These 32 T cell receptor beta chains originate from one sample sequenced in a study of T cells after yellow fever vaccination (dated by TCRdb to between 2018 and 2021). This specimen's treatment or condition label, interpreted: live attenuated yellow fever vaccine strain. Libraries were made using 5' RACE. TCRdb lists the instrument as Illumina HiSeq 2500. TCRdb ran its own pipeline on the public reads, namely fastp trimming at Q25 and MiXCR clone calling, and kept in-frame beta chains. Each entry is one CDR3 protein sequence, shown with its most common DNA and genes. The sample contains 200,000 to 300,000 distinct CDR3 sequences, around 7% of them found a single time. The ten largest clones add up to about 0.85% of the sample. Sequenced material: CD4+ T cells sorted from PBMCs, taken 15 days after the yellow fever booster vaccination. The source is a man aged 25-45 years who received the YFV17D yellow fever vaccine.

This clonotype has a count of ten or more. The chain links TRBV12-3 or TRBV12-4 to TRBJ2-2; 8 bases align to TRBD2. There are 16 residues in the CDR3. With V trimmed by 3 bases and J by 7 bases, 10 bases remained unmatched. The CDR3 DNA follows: TGTGCCAGCAGTTTTTCGCGGGAGACTAGCGTCGGGGAGCTGTTTTTT. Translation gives CASSFSRETSVGELFF.

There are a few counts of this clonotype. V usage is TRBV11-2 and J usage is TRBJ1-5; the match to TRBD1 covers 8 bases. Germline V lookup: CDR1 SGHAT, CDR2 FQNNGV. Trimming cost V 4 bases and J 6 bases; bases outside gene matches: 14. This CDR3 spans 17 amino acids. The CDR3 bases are TGTGCCAGCAGCTCAGGGGTACAGGGGGGCTGGTCTCAGCCCCAGCATTTT. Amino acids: CASSSGVQGGWSQPQHF.

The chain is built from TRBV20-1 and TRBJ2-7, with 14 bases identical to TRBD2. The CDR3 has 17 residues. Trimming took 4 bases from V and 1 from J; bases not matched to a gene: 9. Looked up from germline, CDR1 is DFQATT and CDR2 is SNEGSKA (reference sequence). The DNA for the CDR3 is TGCAGTGCTACGGGACTAGCGGGAGCCATTATTTCCTACGAGCAGTACTTC. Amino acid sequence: CSATGLAGAIISYEQYF.

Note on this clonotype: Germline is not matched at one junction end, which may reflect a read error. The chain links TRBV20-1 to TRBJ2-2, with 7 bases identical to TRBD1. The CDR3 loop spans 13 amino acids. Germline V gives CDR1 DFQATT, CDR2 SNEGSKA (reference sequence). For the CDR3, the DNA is TGCAGTGGGAAGACAGGGAACACCGGGGAGCTGGTTTTT. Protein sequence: CSGKTGNTGELVF.

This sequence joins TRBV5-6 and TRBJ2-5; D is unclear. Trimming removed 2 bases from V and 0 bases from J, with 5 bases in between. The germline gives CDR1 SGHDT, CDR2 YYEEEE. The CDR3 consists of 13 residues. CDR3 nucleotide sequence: TGTGCCAGCAGCTTCCAGGACCAAGAGACCCAGTACTTC. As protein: CASSFQDQETQYF.

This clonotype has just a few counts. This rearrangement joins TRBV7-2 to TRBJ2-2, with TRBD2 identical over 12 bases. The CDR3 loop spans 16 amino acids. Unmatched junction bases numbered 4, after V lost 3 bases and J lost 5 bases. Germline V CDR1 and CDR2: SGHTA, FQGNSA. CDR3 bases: TGTGCCAGCAGCTTCCGGACTAGCGGGATTACCGGGGAGCTGTTTTTT. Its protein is CASSFRTSGITGELFF.

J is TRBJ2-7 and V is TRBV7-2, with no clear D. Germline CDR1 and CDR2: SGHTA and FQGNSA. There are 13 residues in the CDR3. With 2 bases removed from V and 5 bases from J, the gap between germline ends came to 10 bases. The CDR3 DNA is TGTGCCAGCAGCTTACGTTCGCAGGACGAGCAGTACTTC. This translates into CASSLRSQDEQYF.

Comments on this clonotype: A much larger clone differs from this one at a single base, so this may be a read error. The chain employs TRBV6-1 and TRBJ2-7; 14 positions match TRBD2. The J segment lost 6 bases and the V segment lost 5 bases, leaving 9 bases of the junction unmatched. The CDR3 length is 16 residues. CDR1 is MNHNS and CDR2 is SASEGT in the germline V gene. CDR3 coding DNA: TGTGCCAGCAGTAAAACGGGACTAGCGGGAGCCTGCGAGCAGTACTTC. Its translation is CASSKTGLAGACEQYF.

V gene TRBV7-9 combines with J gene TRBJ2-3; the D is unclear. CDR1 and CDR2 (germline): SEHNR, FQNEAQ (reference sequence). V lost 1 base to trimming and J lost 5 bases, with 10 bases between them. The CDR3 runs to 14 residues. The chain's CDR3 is CASSLDLVKDTQYF. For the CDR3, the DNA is TGTGCCAGCAGCTTAGATCTAGTCAAAGATACGCAGTATTTT.

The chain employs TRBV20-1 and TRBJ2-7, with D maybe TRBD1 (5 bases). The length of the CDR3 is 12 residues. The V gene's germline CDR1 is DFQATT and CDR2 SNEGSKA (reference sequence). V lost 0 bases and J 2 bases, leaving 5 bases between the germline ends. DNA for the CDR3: TGCAGTGCTAGAGAGGGGCCCTACGAGCAGTACTTC. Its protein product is CSAREGPYEQYF.

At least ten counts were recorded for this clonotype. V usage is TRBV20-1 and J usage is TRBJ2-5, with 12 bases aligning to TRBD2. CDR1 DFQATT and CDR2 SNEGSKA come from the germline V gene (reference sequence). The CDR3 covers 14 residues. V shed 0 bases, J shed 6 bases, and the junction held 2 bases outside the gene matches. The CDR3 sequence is CSARETSGRKTQYF. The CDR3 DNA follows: TGCAGTGCTAGAGAAACTAGCGGGAGGAAGACCCAGTACTTC.

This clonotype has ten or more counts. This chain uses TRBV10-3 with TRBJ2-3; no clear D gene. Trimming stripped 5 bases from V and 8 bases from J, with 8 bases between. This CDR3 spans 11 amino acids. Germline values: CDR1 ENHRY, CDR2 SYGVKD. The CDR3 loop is CAISREATQYF. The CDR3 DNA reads TGTGCCATCAGTCGAGAAGCTACGCAGTATTTT.

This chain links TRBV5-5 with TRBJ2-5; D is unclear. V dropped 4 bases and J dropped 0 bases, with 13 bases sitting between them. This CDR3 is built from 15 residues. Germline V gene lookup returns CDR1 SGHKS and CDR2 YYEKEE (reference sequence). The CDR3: CASSPRLVNQETQYF. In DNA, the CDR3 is TGTGCCAGCAGCCCCAGGCTTGTCAACCAAGAGACCCAGTACTTC.

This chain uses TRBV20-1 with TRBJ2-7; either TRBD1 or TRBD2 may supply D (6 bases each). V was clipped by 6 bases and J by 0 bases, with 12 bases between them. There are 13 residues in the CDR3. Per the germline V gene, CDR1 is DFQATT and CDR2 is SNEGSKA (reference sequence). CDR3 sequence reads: CSARTGASYEQYF. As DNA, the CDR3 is TGCAGTGCCCGGACGGGGGCCTCCTACGAGCAGTACTTC.

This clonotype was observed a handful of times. CDR3 loop: CASSLWTANTGELFF. CDR3 sequence (DNA): TGTGCCAGCAGCCTATGGACGGCTAACACCGGGGAGCTGTTTTTT. This chain connects TRBV7-8 to TRBJ2-2; D unclear. V was cut by 5 bases and J by 2 bases, with 12 bases left in between. Per the germline V gene, CDR1 is SGHVS and CDR2 is FQNEAQ. The CDR3 has 15 residues.

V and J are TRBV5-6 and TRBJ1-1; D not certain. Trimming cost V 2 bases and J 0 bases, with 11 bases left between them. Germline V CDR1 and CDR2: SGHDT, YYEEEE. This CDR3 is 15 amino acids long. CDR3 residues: CASSFQTYMNTEAFF. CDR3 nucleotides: TGTGCCAGCAGCTTCCAGACTTATATGAACACTGAAGCTTTCTTT.

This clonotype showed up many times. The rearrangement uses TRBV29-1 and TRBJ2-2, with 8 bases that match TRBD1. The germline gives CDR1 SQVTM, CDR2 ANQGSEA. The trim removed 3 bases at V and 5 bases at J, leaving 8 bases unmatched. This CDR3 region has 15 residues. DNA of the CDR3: TGCAGCGTTGAGGGCCAGGGGGCTGGGACCGGGGAGCTGTTTTTT. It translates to CSVEGQGAGTGELFF.

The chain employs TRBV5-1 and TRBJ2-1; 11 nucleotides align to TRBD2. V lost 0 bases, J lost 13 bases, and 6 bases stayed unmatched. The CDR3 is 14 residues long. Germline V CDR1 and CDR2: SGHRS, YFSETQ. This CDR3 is CASSLAGGTSGQFF. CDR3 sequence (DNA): TGCGCCAGCAGCTTGGCCGGGGGGACTAGCGGACAGTTCTTC.

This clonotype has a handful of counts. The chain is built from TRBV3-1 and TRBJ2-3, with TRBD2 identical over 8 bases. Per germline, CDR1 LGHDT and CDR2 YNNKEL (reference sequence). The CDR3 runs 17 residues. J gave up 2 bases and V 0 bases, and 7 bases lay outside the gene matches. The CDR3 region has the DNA TGTGCCAGCAGCCAAGATCTCACTAGCGGTGCCACAGATACGCAGTATTTT. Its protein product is CASSQDLTSGATDTQYF.

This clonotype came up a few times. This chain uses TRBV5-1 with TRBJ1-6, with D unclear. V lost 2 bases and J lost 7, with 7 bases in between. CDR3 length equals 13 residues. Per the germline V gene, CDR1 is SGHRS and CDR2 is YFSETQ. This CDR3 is CASSFKENSPLHF. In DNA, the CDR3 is TGCGCCAGCAGCTTTAAAGAAAATTCACCCCTCCACTTT.

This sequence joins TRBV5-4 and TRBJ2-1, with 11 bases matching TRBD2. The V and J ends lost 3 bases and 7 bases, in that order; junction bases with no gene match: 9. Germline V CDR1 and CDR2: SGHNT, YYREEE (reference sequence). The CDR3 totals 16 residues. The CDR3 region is CASSSSGRLRENEQFF. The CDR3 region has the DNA TGTGCCAGCAGCTCTAGCGGGAGGCTTCGTGAAAATGAGCAGTTCTTC.

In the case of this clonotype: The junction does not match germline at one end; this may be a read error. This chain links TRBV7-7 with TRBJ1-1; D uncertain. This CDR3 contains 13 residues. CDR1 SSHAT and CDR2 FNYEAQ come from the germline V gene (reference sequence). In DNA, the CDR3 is TGTGCTAGCAGCTTAGTCCTGGGAGTTGAAGCTTTCTTT. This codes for CASSLVLGVEAFF.

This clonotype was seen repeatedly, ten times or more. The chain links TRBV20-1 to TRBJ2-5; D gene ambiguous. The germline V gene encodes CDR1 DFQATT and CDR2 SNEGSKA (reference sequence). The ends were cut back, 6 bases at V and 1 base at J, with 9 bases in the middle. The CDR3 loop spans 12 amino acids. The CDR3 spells CSASPGQETQYF. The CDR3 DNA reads TGCAGTGCGAGCCCAGGCCAAGAGACCCAGTACTTC.

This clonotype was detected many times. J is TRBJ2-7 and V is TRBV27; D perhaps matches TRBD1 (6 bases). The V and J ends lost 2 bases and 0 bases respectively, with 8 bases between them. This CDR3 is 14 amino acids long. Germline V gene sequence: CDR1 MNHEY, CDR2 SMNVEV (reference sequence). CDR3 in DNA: TGTGCCAGCAGTTTAGCGGACAGCTCCTACGAGCAGTACTTC. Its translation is CASSLADSSYEQYF.

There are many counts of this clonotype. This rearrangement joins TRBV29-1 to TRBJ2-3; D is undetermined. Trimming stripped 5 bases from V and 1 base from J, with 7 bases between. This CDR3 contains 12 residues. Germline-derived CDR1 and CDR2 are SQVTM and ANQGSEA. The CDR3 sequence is CSVKMGTDTQYF. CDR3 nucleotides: TGCAGCGTTAAAATGGGCACAGATACGCAGTATTTT.

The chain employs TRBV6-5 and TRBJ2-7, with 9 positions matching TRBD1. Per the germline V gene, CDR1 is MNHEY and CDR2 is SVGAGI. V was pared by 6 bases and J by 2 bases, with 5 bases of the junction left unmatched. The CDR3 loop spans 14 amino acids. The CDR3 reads CASRPGQGTYEQYF. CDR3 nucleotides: TGTGCCAGCAGACCTGGACAGGGGACCTACGAGCAGTACTTC.

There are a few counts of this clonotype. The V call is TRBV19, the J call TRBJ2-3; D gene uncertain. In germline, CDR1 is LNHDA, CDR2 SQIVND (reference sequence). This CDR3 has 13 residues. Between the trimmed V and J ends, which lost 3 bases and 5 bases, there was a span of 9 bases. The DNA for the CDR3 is TGTGCCAGTAGTATTAACACCATAGATACGCAGTATTTT. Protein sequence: CASSINTIDTQYF. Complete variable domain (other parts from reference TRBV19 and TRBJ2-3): DGGITQSPKYLFRKEGQNVTLSCEQNLNHDAMYWYRQDPGQGLRLIYYSQIVNDFQKGDIAEGYSVSREKKESFPLTVTSAQKNPTAFYLCASSINTIDTQYFGPGTRLTVL.

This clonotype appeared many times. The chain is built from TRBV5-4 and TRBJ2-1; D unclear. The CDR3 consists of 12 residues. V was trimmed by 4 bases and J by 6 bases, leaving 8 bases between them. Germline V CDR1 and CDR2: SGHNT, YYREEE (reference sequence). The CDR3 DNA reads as TGTGCCAGCAGCCGTGGGGTCAATGAGCAGTTCTTC. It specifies CASSRGVNEQFF.

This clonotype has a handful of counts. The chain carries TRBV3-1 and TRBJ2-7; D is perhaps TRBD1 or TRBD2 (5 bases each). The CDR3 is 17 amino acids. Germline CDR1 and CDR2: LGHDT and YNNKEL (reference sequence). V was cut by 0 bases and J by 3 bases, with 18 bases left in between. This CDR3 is CASSQERSGLSYYEQYF. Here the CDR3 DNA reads TGTGCCAGCAGCCAAGAAAGGTCGGGGCTAAGCTACTACGAGCAGTACTTC.

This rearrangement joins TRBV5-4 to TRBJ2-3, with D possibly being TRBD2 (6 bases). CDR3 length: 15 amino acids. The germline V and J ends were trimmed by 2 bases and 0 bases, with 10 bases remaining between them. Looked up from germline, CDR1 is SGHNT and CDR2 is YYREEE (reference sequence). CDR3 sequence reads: CASSLGLSSTDTQYF. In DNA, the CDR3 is TGTGCCAGCAGCTTAGGACTATCGAGCACAGATACGCAGTATTTT.

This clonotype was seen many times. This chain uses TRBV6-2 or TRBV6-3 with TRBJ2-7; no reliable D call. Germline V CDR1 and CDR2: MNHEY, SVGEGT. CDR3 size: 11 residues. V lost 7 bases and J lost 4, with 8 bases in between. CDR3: CASTQNYEQYF. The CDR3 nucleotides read TGTGCCAGCACACAAAATTACGAGCAGTACTTC.

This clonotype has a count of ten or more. This CDR3 reads CASSLDGGSGGEQYF. Written as DNA, the CDR3 is TGTGCCAGCAGCTTAGATGGGGGGAGCGGCGGCGAGCAGTACTTC. The J gene is TRBJ2-7, the V gene TRBV7-2, with D maybe TRBD2 (6 bases). CDR3 length: 15 amino acids. The germline V and J ends were trimmed by 1 base and 6 bases, with 16 bases remaining between them. Per the germline V gene, CDR1 is SGHTA and CDR2 is FQGNSA.